A selection of T cell receptor beta chains follows, all from one sample in a study of glioma-infiltrating T cells. From the multiplex PCR reads, TCRdb called clonotypes with MiXCR, one entry per CDR3 protein. The sample lists 300,000 to 400,000 distinct CDR3 sequences; around 45% were seen once. The specimen sequenced was glioma tissue, nonneoplastic brain tissue, or PBMCs (not recorded which). These TCRs come from a human donor with low-grade glioma or glioblastoma, undergoing nonglioma brain surgery, or in good health (not recorded which). Each CDR3 is given with its conserved first and last residue. The D gene is left open where the match is weak. The size entry is marked missing in some rows and otherwise reads once, few, many or a size class.

TRBJ2-1	TRBV5-1	TRBD2	once	TGCGCCAGCAGCTTGAGACTGACTAGCGGTAATGAGCAGTTCTTC	CASSLRLTSGNEQFF
TRBJ2-1	TRBV27	-	many	TGTGCCAGCACCACTCTGAACAATGAGCAGTTCTTC	CASTTLNNEQFF
TRBJ2-7	TRBV29-1	-	-	TGCAGCGTCGTAGACTACCTCCACTCCTACGAGCAGTACTTC	CSVVDYLHSYEQYF
TRBJ2-1	TRBV2	-	few	TGTGCCAGCAACGAGCGGAGCCGGGGATACAATGAGCAGTTCTTC	CASNERSRGYNEQFF
TRBJ1-2	TRBV28	-	few	TGTGCCAGCAGTTTAGTAGGGGGCTATGGCTACACCTTC	CASSLVGGYGYTF
TRBJ2-4	TRBV9	-	-	TGTGCCAGCAGCGTAGGAGGCGCCAAAAACATTCAGTACTTC	CASSVGGAKNIQYF
TRBJ1-5	TRBV20-1	TRBD1	-	TGCAGTGCTAGAGGGGCAGGGGGAAATCAGCCCCAGCATTTT	CSARGAGGNQPQHF
TRBJ1-1	TRBV15	-	few	TGTGCCACCAGTCTCGACAGGAACACTGAAGCTTTCTTT	CATSLDRNTEAFF
TRBJ2-3	TRBV27	TRBD2	-	TGTGCCAGCAGTCTAGCGGGAGCAGACGATACGCAGTATTTT	CASSLAGADDTQYF
TRBJ2-1	TRBV15	-	many	TGTGCCACCAGCAGAGATGGGGGGGCGTTATACAATGAGCAGTTCTTC	CATSRDGGALYNEQFF
TRBJ2-7	TRBV7-2	TRBD2	-	TGTGCCAGCAGCTGGACTAGCGCCTCCTACGAGCAGTACTTC	CASSWTSASYEQYF
TRBJ2-3	TRBV11-2	TRBD2	-	TGTGCCAGCAGCCTCCGGTTAGCGGGCGTGTTAGATACGCAGTATTTT	CASSLRLAGVLDTQYF
TRBJ2-5	TRBV25-1	TRBD2	few	TGTGCCAGCAGTTCTAGCGGGAGTTCTTCCCCCGGGCCCAAAGAGACCCAGTACTTC	CASSSSGSSSPGPKETQYF
TRBJ2-7	TRBV6-5	-	-	TGTGCCAGCAGTTACTCGGCCTTACTCTACGAGCAGTACTTC	CASSYSALLYEQYF
TRBJ2-7	TRBV7-9	TRBD1	few	TGTGCCAGCAGCCCACCGGACAGGGGACTCTACGAGCAGTACTTC	CASSPPDRGLYEQYF
TRBJ1-2	TRBV20-1	-	many	TGCAGTGCTAGGATCCTTTCCTATGGCTACACCTTC	CSARILSYGYTF
TRBJ2-5	TRBV20-1	TRBD2	many	TGCAGTGCTAGAAAGCCTGGGGGGGCGGGAGGAGAGACCCAGTACTTC	CSARKPGGAGGETQYF
TRBJ2-7	TRBV19	-	-	TGTGCCAGTAGTATAGCTGGGGGCGCTGGGGCTTTCGGAATCGAGCAGTACTTC	CASSIAGGAGAFGIEQYF
TRBJ1-5	TRBV7-2	-	few	TGTGCCAGCACCATAGGCAGCCTCCATCAGCCCCAGCATTTT	CASTIGSLHQPQHF
TRBJ2-7	TRBV29-1	TRBD1	-	TGCAGCGCCACGGACAGGGCTCTGGGCGAGCAGTACTTC	CSATDRALGEQYF
TRBJ1-5	TRBV12-3/TRBV12-4	TRBD1	-	TGTGCCAGCAGTCCTCGGGGACAGGGGGCAAATCAGCCCCAGCATTTT	CASSPRGQGANQPQHF
TRBJ2-1	TRBV7-2	TRBD2	-	TGTGCCAGCAGCCCACCGGGACTAGGGGCCAATGAGCAGTTCTTC	CASSPPGLGANEQFF
TRBJ1-1	TRBV28	TRBD1	many	TGTGCCAGCAGGGTGACAGGGGAAGGTGAAGCTTTCTTT	CASRVTGEGEAFF
TRBJ1-5	TRBV20-1	-	-	TGCAGTGCTAATGTCCTCGGGGGCGTTAGCAATCAGCCCCAGCATTTT	CSANVLGGVSNQPQHF
TRBJ2-7	TRBV10-3	TRBD1	many	TGTGCCCTTGCCAGGGGGAATGACTACGAGCAGTACTTC	CALARGNDYEQYF
TRBJ1-6	TRBV28	-	-	TGTGCCGGCACCATGGGTGGGACGGCCTATAATTCACCCCTCCACTTT	CAGTMGGTAYNSPLHF
TRBJ2-5	TRBV19	-	-	TGTGCCAGTAGTATAGAGGGTCGTTGGGGGTACCAAGAGACCCAGTACTTC	CASSIEGRWGYQETQYF
TRBJ2-5	TRBV7-2	-	-	TGTGCCAGCAGCCTACAGGGGACCCAGTACTTC	CASSLQGTQYF
TRBJ2-5	TRBV7-2	-	-	TGTGCCAGCAGCCCGTCTTTGGCGGCCCAGTACTTC	CASSPSLAAQYF
TRBJ2-5	TRBV4-3	-	once	TGCGCCAGCAGCCAGACAGGCGCTGAGACCCAGTACTTC	CASSQTGAETQYF
TRBJ1-2	TRBV19	-	-	TGTGCCAGTAGCTACAGGGACTATGGCTACACCTTC	CASSYRDYGYTF
TRBJ2-3	TRBV7-9	TRBD2	-	TGTGCCAGCAGCCGGCGACTAGCGGATAGCACAGATACGCAGTATTTT	CASSRRLADSTDTQYF
TRBJ1-1	TRBV27	-	many	TGTGCCAGCAGAGGACAGTTTATGAACACTGAAGCTTTCTTT	CASRGQFMNTEAFF
TRBJ2-1	TRBV15	TRBD2	few	TGTGCCACCAGCGGCGGGAGGGGGTCCTACAATGAGCAGTTCTTC	CATSGGRGSYNEQFF
TRBJ2-1	TRBV19	TRBD2	few	TGTGCCAGTAGTCCTTTTAGCGGGAGGGCCTACAATGAGCAGTTCTTC	CASSPFSGRAYNEQFF
TRBJ2-3	TRBV7-9	TRBD2	few	TGTGCCACCCCGGGCCGGGACTATGGGGATACGCAGTATTTT	CATPGRDYGDTQYF
TRBJ1-4	TRBV20-1	-	-	TGCAGTGCTAGAGATCGCGAAGGAGACGCAACTAATGAAAAACTGTTTTTT	CSARDREGDATNEKLFF
TRBJ2-4	TRBV28	-	-	TGTGCCAGCAGTAAAGGAGGAGGAACGAAAAACATTCAGTACTTC	CASSKGGGTKNIQYF
TRBJ1-1	TRBV19	-	-	TGTGCCAGTACTAATCTGCGGGGACAAGGACGTATGAACACTGAAGCTTTCTTT	CASTNLRGQGRMNTEAFF
TRBJ1-6	TRBV6-1	-	many	TGTGCCAGCAGTTATTCAGGGGCGCCCCTCCACTTT	CASSYSGAPLHF
TRBJ2-7	TRBV6-1	-	many	TGTGCCAGCAGTGGACAGTCCTACGAGCAGTACTTC	CASSGQSYEQYF
TRBJ1-1	TRBV27	-	many	TGTGCCAGCAGTCCGGGGTGGAACACTGAAGCTTTCTTT	CASSPGWNTEAFF
TRBJ2-1	TRBV6-2/TRBV6-3	TRBD2	many	TGTGCCAGCAGTTTCCCTAGCGGGGGGTCCTACAATGAGCAGTTCTTC	CASSFPSGGSYNEQFF
TRBJ2-7	TRBV20-1	TRBD2	-	TGCAGTGCTAGGACGGGACTACCCTTGGTAGGGAAGTACTTC	CSARTGLPLVGKYF
TRBJ1-1	TRBV6-2/TRBV6-3	-	many	TGTGCCAGCAGTTACCCAACGGCGGGGACATTTACTGAAGCTTTCTTT	CASSYPTAGTFTEAFF
TRBJ2-3	TRBV27	TRBD2	few	TGTGCCAGCAGTTGGGGCAGGGAGGGGGATACGCAGTATTTT	CASSWGREGDTQYF
TRBJ1-2	TRBV6-2/TRBV6-3	-	-	TGTGCCAGCAGTTATCAGGTCTATGGCTACACCTTC	CASSYQVYGYTF
TRBJ1-1	TRBV7-2	-	many	TGTGCCAGCAGCTTAGGGGCGGGCGACACTGAAGCTTTCTTT	CASSLGAGDTEAFF
TRBJ2-1	TRBV20-1	TRBD2	few	TGCAGTGCTACAGGACTAGCGGGAGGGCCTTCTGAGCAGTTCTTC	CSATGLAGGPSEQFF
TRBJ2-1	TRBV15	-	many	TGTGCCACCAGCAGACAGTACAATGAGCAGTTCTTC	CATSRQYNEQFF
TRBJ2-2	TRBV27	TRBD2	-	TGTGCCAGCAGTGGGGGACTAGCGGGAGCCGGGGAGCTGTTTTTT	CASSGGLAGAGELFF
TRBJ1-2	TRBV20-1	TRBD1	-	TGCAGTGCTGTCCCGGGACAGTCCTTCTATGGCTACACCTTC	CSAVPGQSFYGYTF
TRBJ2-1	TRBV20-1	TRBD2	-	TGCAGTGCTGGGCGGGGGGTAGTTTTCAATGAGCAGTTCTTC	CSAGRGVVFNEQFF
TRBJ2-7	TRBV5-1	-	-	TGCGCCAGCAGTAAAGACTTGGGGTACGAGCAGTACTTC	CASSKDLGYEQYF
TRBJ2-3	TRBV18	TRBD1	-	TGTGCCAGCTCACCTGTGGGCAGGGGGACAGATACGCAGTATTTT	CASSPVGRGTDTQYF
TRBJ1-5	TRBV2	-	-	TGTGCCAGCAGTGACCGGACAGAGCTTTTGCCCCAGCATTTT	CASSDRTELLPQHF
TRBJ1-2	TRBV28	TRBD1	-	TGTGCCAGCAGTTCGGGACAGGTTTTTGCCGATTTGGGGTACTATGGCTACACCTTC	CASSSGQVFADLGYYGYTF
TRBJ2-7	TRBV2	TRBD2	few	TGTGCCAGCAGCCTACTAGCGGTATCCTACGAGCAGTACTTC	CASSLLAVSYEQYF
TRBJ2-7	TRBV7-9	-	-	TGTGCCAGCAGCTTAGGACTCCCCCTTTCCTACGAGCAGTACTTC	CASSLGLPLSYEQYF
TRBJ1-1	TRBV3-1	-	-	TGTGCCAGCAGCCGACCCGGCGGGGCTATGAACACTGAAGCTTTCTTT	CASSRPGGAMNTEAFF